The next 30 T cell receptor beta chains were all read from a single sample in a study of CXCR3-negative and CXCR3-positive naive CD8 T cells (dated by TCRdb to between 2019 and 2020). What the work shows at the level of the full study, not this receptor alone: Compared with CXCR3-negative naive cells, CXCR3-positive naive cells had TRB CDR3s with higher hydrophobicity (lower Kidera factor 4), lower energy, and higher strength and volume indices.

Their recognized antigens are unknown. TCRdb shows the sequencer as NextSeq 550. The Human TCR Profiling Kit (MiLaboratory) was used to prepare UMI-labeled 5' RACE TRB cDNA libraries. After the reads were reprocessed by TCRdb, one entry was made per CDR3 protein sequence, with no DNA. The sample's table covers approximately 59,000 distinct CDR3 sequences. Together, the top ten hold approximately 0.71% of the sample. Sequenced sample: naive CXCR3+ CD8+ T cells from blood. In the paper's terms, the cell subset or site label means: CD45RO-CCR7+CD27+CD95- naive CD8+ T cells expressing CXCR3 (TNR3+). The receptors stem from a human donor in good health. Some clones in this sample may be carry-over from other donors' samples.

The CDR3 region is CASSLTLAGTSTDTQYF. The rearrangement uses TRBV7-6 and TRBJ2-3. Germline V gene data show CDR1 as SGHVS and CDR2 as FNYEAQ. The length of the CDR3 is 17 residues.

This rearrangement joins TRBV6-5 to TRBJ1-5; the D call of TRBD1 rests on TCRdb alone, since no DNA is present to check it. The CDR3 is 17 residues long. Germline V gives CDR1 MNHEY, CDR2 SVGAGI. The CDR3 reads CASHPGGAIYSNQPQHF.

The chain has TRBV5-6 and TRBJ2-1; TCRdb's D gene call, TRBD1, goes unchecked for lack of DNA. This CDR3 region has 15 residues. CDR1 SGHDT and CDR2 YYEEEE come from the germline V gene. The CDR3 spells CASSPEYLGGNEQFF.

The CDR3 sequence is CASSLAQEINYGYTF. This rearrangement joins TRBV7-9 to TRBJ1-2; TCRdb returns TRBD1, unconfirmable since there is no DNA. Germline CDR1 is SEHNR and CDR2 is FQNEAQ (reference sequence). This CDR3 comprises 15 residues.

The chain carries TRBV4-3 and TRBJ2-2; TCRdb selects TRBD2, and the lack of DNA leaves this call unchecked. This CDR3 is 13 amino acids long. Germline V gene lookup returns CDR1 LGHNA and CDR2 YSLEER. This CDR3 is CASSQSPTGELFF.

J is TRBJ2-7 and V is TRBV7-2; TCRdb selects TRBD1, and the lack of DNA leaves this call unchecked. CDR1 is SGHTA, CDR2 FQGNSA, per germline. This CDR3 is 14 amino acids long. The CDR3 spells CASSLAWTGDEQYF. The variable domain in full, with the rest retrieved from reference TRBV7-2 and TRBJ2-7, is GAGVSQSPSNKVTEKGKDVELRCDPISGHTALYWYRQSLGQGLEFLIYFQGNSAPDKSGLPSDRFSAERTGGSVSTLTIQRTQQEDSAVYLCASSLAWTGDEQYFGPGTRLTVT.

J is TRBJ1-1 and V is TRBV7-3; TCRdb calls TRBD1, which cannot be checked without DNA. Germline V gene lookup returns CDR1 SGHTA and CDR2 FQGTGA. This CDR3 has 14 amino acids. The CDR3 reads CASSPDPGVTEAFF.

The rearrangement links TRBV7-2 to TRBJ2-7; with no DNA, the TCRdb D assignment of TRBD2 cannot be verified. CDR1 SGHTA and CDR2 FQGNSA come from the germline V gene. CDR3 length: 17 amino acids. CDR3 residues: CASSLAGTSGGAYEQYF.

This rearrangement joins TRBV21-1 to TRBJ2-1; the TCRdb call, TRBD2, lacks DNA for checking. TRBV21-1 counts as a pseudogene. The CDR3 consists of 16 residues. This chain's CDR3 is CASSKLSTSGYNEQFF.

V and J are TRBV28 and TRBJ2-5; TCRdb's D call of TRBD2 is untestable without DNA. The CDR3 contains 17 residues. Per germline, CDR1 MDHEN and CDR2 SYDVKM. CDR3 in amino acids: CASTIDGLSGRQTAQYF.

The rearrangement joins TRBV13 to TRBJ2-4; the TCRdb call, TRBD1, lacks DNA for checking. This CDR3 region has 15 residues. Germline V gene sequence: CDR1 PRHDT, CDR2 FYEKMQ (reference sequence). The chain's CDR3 is CASSSDREGKNIQYF.

V and J are TRBV4-1 and TRBJ2-7; TCRdb lists TRBD2, though no DNA is available to test this call. The CDR3 has 17 residues. Germline CDR1 and CDR2: MGHRA and YSYEKL. CDR3 residues: CASSLKEGNRSAYEQYF.

The CDR3 is CASSLADDGYTF. The J gene is TRBJ1-2, the V gene TRBV7-9. The CDR3 extends over 12 amino acids. Per germline, CDR1 SEHNR and CDR2 FQNEAQ (reference sequence). The whole variable domain, remainder taken from reference TRBV7-9 and TRBJ1-2, is DTGVSQNPRHKITKRGQNVTFRCDPISEHNRLYWYRQTLGQGPEFLTYFQNEAQLEKSRLLSDRFSAERPKGSFSTLEIQRTEQGDSAMYLCASSLADDGYTFGSGTRLTVV.

The genes are TRBV7-9 and TRBJ2-7. Germline CDR1 reads SEHNR; CDR2 reads FQNEAQ (reference sequence). This CDR3 region has 13 residues. CDR3 in amino acids: CASSPEASYEQYF.

The CDR3: CASSRGAQVTYEQYF. The V gene is TRBV4-2, the J gene TRBJ2-7. Germline CDR1 LGHNA, CDR2 YNFKEQ. CDR3 size: 15 residues.

The chain has TRBV4-1 and TRBJ1-5. Germline CDR1 is MGHRA and CDR2 is YSYEKL. This CDR3 spans 14 amino acids. CDR3 in amino acids: CASSQVRGNQPQHF.

The J gene is TRBJ1-2, the V gene TRBV5-5; TCRdb reports TRBD1, a call that lacks DNA to check it against. The germline V gene has CDR1 SGHKS and CDR2 YYEKEE (reference sequence). This CDR3 contains 18 residues. The CDR3 sequence is CASSFTDRAEVSNYGYTF.

The chain uses TRBV29-1 and TRBJ2-7; there is no DNA to check the TCRdb D call of TRBD1. The CDR3 totals 15 residues. CDR1 is SQVTM, CDR2 ANQGSEA, per germline. This chain's CDR3 is CSVDTTGSRDYEQYF.

The chain links TRBV12-3 or TRBV12-4 to TRBJ2-3. This CDR3 contains 13 residues. The CDR3 is CASSEPDWDTQYF.

This chain links TRBV3-1 with TRBJ2-2; no DNA is available, so the TRBD2 call from TCRdb remains unchecked. Germline CDR1 and CDR2: LGHDT and YNNKEL (reference sequence). The CDR3 length is 16 residues. CDR3 loop: CASSQVQRGGSGELFF.

The rearrangement links TRBV12-3 or TRBV12-4 to TRBJ2-2; absent DNA, TCRdb's TRBD1 call cannot be checked. CDR3 size: 17 residues. The CDR3: CASSLGSRGGGTGELFF.

The chain uses TRBV12-3 or TRBV12-4 and TRBJ2-3; lacking DNA, the TRBD1 call made by TCRdb goes unchecked. CDR3 length: 15 residues. CDR3 sequence: CASRGQMVGSDTQYF.

The chain links TRBV24-1 to TRBJ2-1; TCRdb outputs TRBD2, but without DNA this stays unchecked. This CDR3 region has 17 residues. Germline assignment: CDR1 KGHDR and CDR2 SFDVKD. CDR3 in amino acids: CATSDFPDEGGLGEQFF.

The chain links TRBV9 to TRBJ1-2. This CDR3 has 13 residues. Germline CDR1 is SGDLS and CDR2 is YYNGEE. The CDR3 reads CASGGVLNYGYTF.

The gene calls are TRBV4-2 and TRBJ2-7; absent DNA, TCRdb's TRBD1 call cannot be checked. Germline assignment: CDR1 LGHNA and CDR2 YNFKEQ. The CDR3 runs 18 residues. The CDR3 reads CASSQAAQSAGVAYEQYF.

The genes are TRBV29-1 and TRBJ1-4. CDR3 size: 14 residues. From germline, CDR1 is SQVTM and CDR2 ANQGSEA. The CDR3 protein is CSPRGRSKVGKLFF.

The V and J genes are TRBV20-1 and TRBJ2-2; TCRdb selects TRBD1, and the lack of DNA leaves this call unchecked. CDR1 is DFQATT and CDR2 is SNEGSKA in the germline V gene (reference sequence). CDR3 length equals 16 residues. The CDR3 reads CSASTPGTGVPGELFF.

CDR3 residues: CASSAATGQKQETQYF. The chain has TRBV25-1 and TRBJ2-5; the TRBD1 assignment by TCRdb is unverifiable without DNA. This CDR3 region has 16 residues. CDR1 is MGHDK and CDR2 is SYGVNS in the germline V gene.

J is TRBJ2-5 and V is TRBV29-1. Germline V lookup: CDR1 SQVTM, CDR2 ANQGSEA. This CDR3 contains 15 residues. The CDR3 here is CSVEVRSDVQETQYF.

This chain connects TRBV6-2 or TRBV6-3 to TRBJ1-1. The CDR3 is 13 residues long. Germline V gives CDR1 MNHEY, CDR2 SVGEGT. CDR3 amino acids: CASVDGMNTEAFF.